This TCR beta chain appears in the sequencing data of a study of T-cell memory formation after mild COVID-19. TCRdb itself ran the 5' RACE reads through MiXCR, one entry per CDR3 protein. This sample yields roughly 450,000 distinct CDR3 sequences, of which roughly 18% are seen a single time; about 12% belongs to the top ten. The CDR3 consists of 15 residues. The V gene lost 3 bases and the J gene lost 2 bases, with 12 bases spanning the gap. Per the germline V gene, CDR1 is SGHDT and CDR2 is YYEEEE. What was sequenced was PBMCs or a T cell subset sorted from them (not recorded which). The chain combines TRBV5-6 with TRBJ2-1; no firm D call. The TCR originated in an adult woman who had mild COVID-19 (a few samples of this study predate the infection). Cell type and time point are not known. In nucleotides, the CDR3 is TGTGCCAGCAGCTCAAACAGTTTTCCCTACAATGAGCAGTTCTTC. Its protein is CASSSNSFPYNEQFF.